The sequence of this T cell receptor (beta chain) was determined in a study of Ad26.COV2.S vaccination and SARS-CoV-2 variants. Looking at the study overall: In the study, Ad26.COV2.S was injected intramuscularly once, or twice 56 days apart.

Findings of the study overall: Researchers cautioned that TCR breadth and depth analyses may have underestimated total T cell responses.

In regard to this clone: The antigen remains unidentified.

Sequenced by immunoSEQ multiplex PCR; TCRdb stores in-frame clones only, minus some. The sample records 380,000 or so clones, 83% being singletons. In germline, CDR1 is MDHEN, CDR2 SYDVKM. CDR3 length equals 16 residues. Trimming left V 1 base short and J 2 bases short, with 15 bases between. The treatment is: about 20 received Ad26.COV2.S at low or high dose, single or two shots; a few received placebo; per-sample allocation not given. Sampling was performed 63 days after the first vaccine or placebo injection. Adults aged 18-55 years in Boston included the donor. The source is a person between 18 and 65 years old who received the Ad26.COV2.S COVID-19 vaccine or a placebo. This sequence joins TRBV28 and TRBJ2-7; D perhaps matches TRBD1 (5 bases). The sequenced sample was peripheral blood, obtained in a trial of Ad26.COV2.S vaccine versus placebo. The CDR3 DNA is TGTGCCAGCAGTTTATCAGGGTTAGCTTATACCTACGAGCAGTACTTC. This sequence encodes CASSLSGLAYTYEQYF.